The 23 T cell receptor beta chains listed next were all sequenced from one sample in a study of T cell responses to AZD1222 COVID-19 vaccine. The table came from immunoSEQ multiplex PCR; TCRdb's copy has only in-frame clones and leaves some out. The data hold more than 95,000 clones, with 90% observed a single time. The sequencing used peripheral blood, collected on day 0 of MenACWY control vaccination. The receptors were gathered from an adult in good health.

The chain has TRBV5-6 and TRBJ2-6; the D gene is possibly TRBD2 (6 bases). V was pared by 4 bases and J by 3 bases, with 8 bases between. Germline V gene lookup returns CDR1 SGHDT and CDR2 YYEEEE. The CDR3 has 14 amino acids. CDR3 in amino acids: CASSEEGGANVLTF. The CDR3 nucleotides read TGTGCCAGCAGCGAGGAGGGTGGGGCCAACGTCCTGACTTTC.

This clone has just one count. V is TRBV5-5 and J is TRBJ1-1, with 11 positions matching TRBD1. In germline, CDR1 is SGHKS, CDR2 YYEKEE (reference sequence). The length of the CDR3 is 17 residues. V lost 4 bases and J lost 4; bases outside the gene matches: 12. CDR3 residues: CASSRWTGGAGGTEAFF. The CDR3 coding sequence is TGTGCCAGCAGCAGATGGACAGGGGGCGCCGGGGGCACTGAAGCTTTCTTT. The whole variable domain, remainder taken from reference TRBV5-5 and TRBJ1-1, is DAGVTQSPTHLIKTRGQQVTLRCSPISGHKSVSWYQQVLGQGPQFIFQYYEKEERGRGNFPDRFSARQFPNYSSELNVNALLLGDSALYLCASSRWTGGAGGTEAFFGQGTRLTVV.

The genes are TRBV5-1 and TRBJ2-3; TRBD2 aligns across 11 bases. The J segment lost 0 bases and the V segment lost 0 bases, leaving 6 bases of the junction unmatched. CDR3 length: 18 residues. Germline CDR1 SGHRS, CDR2 YFSETQ. The CDR3 coding sequence is TGCGCCAGCAGCTTGGCGCCTAGCGGGGGGACTAGCACAGATACGCAGTATTTT. Amino acids: CASSLAPSGGTSTDTQYF. The variable domain in full, completed from reference TRBV5-1 and TRBJ2-3, reads KAGVTQTPRYLIKTRGQQVTLSCSPISGHRSVSWYQQTPGQGLQFLFEYFSETQRNKGNFPGRFSGRQFSNSRSEMNVSTLELGDSALYLCASSLAPSGGTSTDTQYFGPGTRLTVL.

This clone was seen only once. The chain joins TRBV4-1 to TRBJ2-1; 8 bases are shared with TRBD1. Germline assignment: CDR1 MGHRA and CDR2 YSYEKL. The CDR3 length is 16 residues. The V segment lost 2 bases and the J segment 6 bases; nucleotides outside the gene matches: 9. The CDR3 DNA reads TGCGCCAGCAGCCAACCTAAGGGACAGGTTCCCAATGAGCAGTTCTTC. Translated: CASSQPKGQVPNEQFF.

V gene TRBV3-1 (or the pseudogene TRBV3-2) combines with J gene TRBJ2-6, with a tentative D call TRBD2 (5 bases). The CDR3 length is 15 residues. The germline V and J ends were trimmed by 4 bases and 0 bases, with 7 bases remaining between them. Germline V gene data show CDR1 as LGHDT and CDR2 as YNNKEL (reference sequence). The CDR3: CASSPGYSGANVLTF. The CDR3 region has the DNA TGTGCCAGCAGCCCGGGATACTCTGGGGCCAACGTCCTGACTTTC.

This chain uses TRBV28 with TRBJ2-3; no firm D call. Germline V gives CDR1 MDHEN, CDR2 SYDVKM. V was cut by 1 base and J by 4 bases, with 3 bases left in between. The CDR3 loop spans 12 amino acids. The CDR3 spells CASSLSADTQYF. For the CDR3, the DNA is TGTGCCAGCAGTTTATCGGCAGATACGCAGTATTTT.

The rearrangement uses TRBV4-3 and TRBJ1-1; D uncertain. V shed 0 bases and J shed 3 bases, with 5 bases lying between them. This CDR3 is built from 13 residues. Per the germline V gene, CDR1 is LGHNA and CDR2 is YSLEER. The CDR3 nucleotides are TGCGCCAGCAGCCAAGATGGGGACACTGAAGCTTTCTTT. This translates into CASSQDGDTEAFF.

Written as DNA, the CDR3 is TGTGCCATCAGTGATTATACAGGGGGCTCTGGAAACACCATATATTTT. It is translated as CAISDYTGGSGNTIYF. The chain combines TRBV10-3 with TRBJ1-3, with 8 bases that match TRBD1. The CDR3 is 16 amino acids. Trimming took 3 bases from V and 0 from J; bases not matched to a gene: 4. Germline V gene sequence: CDR1 ENHRY, CDR2 SYGVKD.

V is TRBV7-2 and J is TRBJ2-7; 8 bases are shared with TRBD1. Germline loops: CDR1 SGHTA, CDR2 FQGNSA. This CDR3 region has 13 residues. The junction had 7 bases not matched to a gene; V was cut back by 5 bases and J by 7 bases. For the CDR3, the DNA is TGTGCCAGCAGCCTTGGGACAGGACTTGAGCAGTACGTC. Translating gives CASSLGTGLEQYV.

V and J are TRBV24-1 and TRBJ2-1; TRBD2 is a possible D gene (5 bases). Germline values: CDR1 KGHDR, CDR2 SFDVKD. The CDR3 runs 13 residues. Between the trimmed V and J ends, which lost 9 bases and 0 bases, there was a span of 8 bases. The CDR3 DNA reads as TGTGCCACCGTAGGGAGCTCCTACAATGAGCAGTTCTTC. Translation: CATVGSSYNEQFF.

The chain recombines TRBV11-2 with TRBJ2-2, with D unresolved. The length of the CDR3 is 14 residues. The V end lost 8 bases, the J end lost 4 bases, and 14 bases lay between the germline ends. In germline, CDR1 is SGHAT, CDR2 FQNNGV. The CDR3 reads CASRMSMSTGELFF. CDR3 DNA sequence: TGTGCCAGCCGTATGTCGATGAGCACCGGGGAGCTGTTTTTT.

This chain uses TRBV7-9 with TRBJ2-3, with TRBD2 matching over 12 bases. Germline V lookup: CDR1 SEHNR, CDR2 FQNEAQ (reference sequence). The V and J ends lost 5 bases and 3 bases, in that order; junction bases with no gene match: 9. This CDR3 is 17 amino acids long. CDR3 protein: CASSVRTSGVETDTQYF. The CDR3 nucleotides are TGTGCCAGCAGCGTGCGGACTAGCGGGGTTGAGACAGATACGCAGTATTTT. Using reference TRBV7-9 and TRBJ2-3 for the parts outside the CDR3, the full variable domain is DTGVSQNPRHKITKRGQNVTFRCDPISEHNRLYWYRQTLGQGPEFLTYFQNEAQLEKSRLLSDRFSAERPKGSFSTLEIQRTEQGDSAMYLCASSVRTSGVETDTQYFGPGTRLTVL.

This sequence joins TRBV2 and TRBJ1-1; D is ambiguous. Germline V gene data show CDR1 as SNHLY and CDR2 as FYNNEI. The V and J ends lost 6 bases and 0 bases respectively, with 8 bases between them. This CDR3 is 13 amino acids long. CDR3 DNA: TGTGCCAGCAGCGTCGACATGAACACTGAAGCTTTCTTT. Protein product: CASSVDMNTEAFF.

This chain uses TRBV19 with TRBJ1-1, with 9 bases aligning to TRBD1. Germline V gene lookup returns CDR1 LNHDA and CDR2 SQIVND (reference sequence). The V and J ends lost 5 bases and 8 bases, in that order; junction bases with no gene match: 6. The CDR3 length is 13 residues. The CDR3: CASSEIQGAEAFF. The CDR3 region has the DNA TGTGCCAGTAGTGAGATACAGGGGGCCGAAGCTTTCTTT.

The CDR3 nucleotides are TGCGCCAGCGCTTTTCAGGGGAATCAGCCCCAGCATTTT. Residues: CASAFQGNQPQHF. This chain links TRBV10-2 with TRBJ1-5, with D perhaps matching TRBD1 (6 bases). The CDR3 has 13 amino acids. From germline, CDR1 is WSHSY and CDR2 SAAADI. With 8 bases removed from V and 4 bases from J, the gap between germline ends came to 12 bases.

This sequence joins TRBV25-1 and TRBJ1-2, with a weak D call TRBD1 (5 bases). V was cut by 2 bases and J by 4 bases, with 8 bases left in between. The CDR3 is 13 residues long. CDR1 and CDR2 (germline): MGHDK, SYGVNS. As DNA, the CDR3 is TGTGCCAGCAGTGAACCCGGGACCTATGGCTACACCTTC. Residues: CASSEPGTYGYTF.

The chain has TRBV6-5 and TRBJ2-7; D is ambiguous. The CDR3 length is 12 residues. Germline CDR1 reads MNHEY; CDR2 reads SVGAGI. V gave up 4 bases and J gave up 2 bases, with 6 bases separating them. CDR3 sequence reads: CASSSGPYEQYF. In DNA, the CDR3 is TGTGCCAGCAGTTCCGGGCCCTACGAGCAGTACTTC.

J is TRBJ1-1 and V is TRBV5-4; D unclear. The V gene lost 3 bases and the J gene lost 2 bases, with 5 bases spanning the gap. The germline CDR1 and CDR2 sequences are SGHNT and YYREEE (reference sequence). The CDR3 length is 12 residues. The CDR3 nucleotides read TGTGCCAGCAGCTCGGTAAACACTGAAGCTTTCTTT. Protein sequence: CASSSVNTEAFF.

The chain combines TRBV4-2 with TRBJ2-3; 11 nucleotides agree with TRBD2. Germline trimming cut 3 bases from V and 5 bases from J; bases unmatched to any gene: 7. CDR1 and CDR2 from the germline V gene are LGHNA and YNFKEQ. The CDR3 length is 16 residues. CDR3 nucleotide sequence: TGTGCCAGCAGCCATCCTAGCGGGGGGCTGAGAGATACGCAGTATTTT. Protein sequence: CASSHPSGGLRDTQYF.

The chain has TRBV12-3 or TRBV12-4 and TRBJ1-2; TRBD1 matches at 8 bases. V trimming: 6 bases; J trimming: 9 bases; junction bases outside the gene matches: 6. The CDR3 has 12 amino acids. The CDR3 sequence: CASSRQGISYTF. The CDR3 nucleotides are TGTGCCAGCAGCAGACAGGGGATTAGCTACACCTTC.

The rearrangement joins TRBV7-9 to TRBJ1-2; possible D gene TRBD1, 5 bases. Between the trimmed V and J ends, which lost 0 bases and 6 bases, there was a span of 11 bases. Germline-derived CDR1 and CDR2 are SEHNR and FQNEAQ (reference sequence). The CDR3 covers 14 residues. In nucleotides, the CDR3 is TGTGCCAGCAGCTTAGCGGGGGTTTGGGATGGCTACACCTTC. Its translation is CASSLAGVWDGYTF.

The V gene is TRBV6-2 or TRBV6-3, the J gene TRBJ1-2; a weak D match, TRBD1 (5 bases). The V and J ends lost 5 bases and 4 bases respectively, with 17 bases between them. The CDR3 spans 15 residues. The germline CDR1 and CDR2 sequences are MNHEY and SVGEGT. CDR3 in amino acids: CASSQNLGASYGYTF. The CDR3 coding sequence is TGTGCCAGCAGTCAGAACCTTGGGGCGAGCTATGGCTACACCTTC.

The chain carries TRBV28 and TRBJ2-7, with D perhaps matching TRBD1 (6 bases). From germline, CDR1 is MDHEN and CDR2 SYDVKM. The CDR3 runs to 14 residues. Trimming removed 6 bases at V and 2 bases at J, with 14 bases between. CDR3 in amino acids: CASSETGYPYEQYV. CDR3 coding DNA: TGTGCCAGCAGCGAAACAGGGTATCCCTACGAGCAGTACGTC.